Sequencing of this TCR beta chain was carried out in a study of T cells after yellow fever vaccination (dated by TCRdb to between 2018 and 2021). General notes on the study: Libraries from fractions with low cell numbers were prepared with the SMART-Seq v4 Ultra Low Input RNA kit. To follow T-cell clones before and after primary and booster YFV17D yellow fever vaccination, bulk TCR alpha and beta repertoires were sequenced over time. Two healthy male donors, one aged 18 to 30 and one aged 30 to 39 years, were included in the cohort. Bulk PBMC replicates and cell subsets were isolated from blood drawn at multiple timepoints before and after both primary and secondary immunization.

This clonotype has more than one count but fewer than ten. Qualities for individual bases were not recorded, and no much larger clone is one base off. V is trimmed back by 3 bases and J by 0 bases, and the junction contains 2 bases that no gene match accounts for. The germline V gene encodes CDR1 SGHRS and CDR2 YFSETQ. Spanning cysteine to phenylalanine, the CDR3 consists of 15 amino acids. The CDR3 DNA has 45 bases and is translated from base 1. Summary of the overall study and its limitations: The secondary T-cell response was found to be weaker but faster than the primary response, with a peak reached on day 5 rather than on day 15. Computational filtering was required because FACS-sorted repertoires could contain abundant contaminating clonotypes from the bulk population. The study included only two donors, which limits how far the findings can be generalized. A small share of clonotypes occurred in both CD4 and CD8 compartments, likely arising from convergent recombination. After the booster, most of the clones that had expanded following primary vaccination were detected again (about 95% of CD4 and around 87% of CD8), which suggests that memory was broadly maintained.

TCR cDNA was synthesized by 5'RACE template switching, through which a universal primer site and unique molecular identifiers were introduced. Priming of cDNA synthesis was performed from both the TCR alpha and TCR beta constant segments. Two PCR steps were used to amplify libraries, with sample barcodes and sequencing adapters being added in the second step. Libraries were sequenced on Illumina HiSeq 2500 (2x100 bp) or NovaSeq (2x150 bp). For the original study's pipeline: Reads were demultiplexed and collapsed into UMI consensus sequences with MIGEC, and V(D)J alignment was performed with MiXCR. Vaccine-responding clonotypes were defined with edgeR using replicate PBMC samples, requiring FDR below 0.01 and a log2 fold change above 5 up to day 15. CD4 or CD8 identity was assigned to each bulk clonotype according to whether the clonotype was present at higher abundance in the sequenced CD4 repertoire or the sequenced CD8 repertoire. Clonotypes enriched at least 10-fold in dextramer-positive over dextramer-negative fractions were defined as NS4B-specific, and CD4-biased clonotypes were excluded. The raw public reads went through TCRdb reprocessing: fastp at Q25, MiXCR clone calling, in-frame beta chains kept. Each entry is one CDR3 protein sequence, shown with its most common DNA and genes. The V and J calls reflect TCRdb's pipeline rather than the authors' work. In this sample the table shows about 52,000 distinct CDR3 sequences, about 6.6% of which occur a single time. Around 24% of the sample is in the top ten clones.

The treatment or condition label here, explained by the study, means: live attenuated yellow fever vaccine strain. PBMCs were isolated from peripheral blood using a standard Ficoll-Paque protocol. Epitope-specific CD8 T cells were sorted with a dextramer loaded with the yellow fever NS4B epitope peptide, together with anti-CD3 and anti-CD8 staining. TriZol was used to extract RNA from bulk PBMCs, from CD4 and CD8 fractions, and from dextramer-positive and dextramer-negative fractions. This chain is built from TRBV5-1 and TRBJ1-1, and TRBD1 matches 10 of the central bases. The source was CD8+ T cells not binding an NS4B(214-222) dextramer, sorted from PBMCs, collected more than 35 days after the first yellow fever vaccination. The sample's cell subset or site label, decoded: NS4B epitope dextramer-negative CD8 T cells. The TCR was taken from a man aged 18 to 30 who received the YFV17D yellow fever vaccine. The DNA sequence follows: TGCGCCAGCAGCTGGGGGACAGGGGTGAACACTGAAGCTTTCTTT. It encodes CASSWGTGVNTEAFF.